This T cell receptor beta chain appears in the sequencing data of a study of OX40 agonist ivuxolimab in advanced cancers. CDR1 LNHDA and CDR2 SQIVND come from the germline V gene (reference sequence). The CDR3 is 13 residues long. V dropped 6 bases and J dropped 1 base, with 9 bases sitting between them. Clones were sequenced by immunoSEQ multiplex PCR, and TCRdb holds only the in-frame ones, with some missing. The repertoire has 85,000 to 90,000 clones, more than 80% of them found once; the top ten carry about 0.2%. The chain combines TRBV19 with TRBJ1-1; D perhaps matches TRBD1 (6 bases). Specimen: CD4+ or CD8+ T cells sorted from blood, collected in a trial of the OX40 agonist ivuxolimab. This TCR derives from an adult with an advanced solid tumor such as melanoma, head and neck, liver or kidney cancer. CDR3: CASRVQGNTEAFF. DNA for the CDR3: TGTGCCAGTAGAGTACAGGGGAACACTGAAGCTTTCTTT.